This TCR beta chain was profiled in a study of blood T cell repertoires in COVID-19. Study summary: The United States, Italy and Spain were the sources of the acute and convalescent COVID-19 samples.

This CDR3 is built from 13 residues. V was pared by 5 bases and J by 4 bases, with 11 bases between. Germline CDR1 is MNHEY and CDR2 is SVGEGT. In the original analysis: Cell counts per sample came from amplifying reference gene primers. Some clones are missing from TCRdb's copy, which holds only in-frame ones; the method was immunoSEQ multiplex PCR. V and J calls plus clone size are reproduced from that table; the DNA served to infer D and trimming. The sample gives about 270,000 clones, 75% to 95% of which show up once; 2.8% is in the top ten. Exposed study participants had met a COVID-19 case within 2 weeks before entry.

This TCR derives from a man in his forties or fifties who had been exposed to COVID-19. Sequencing was carried out using PBMCs or T cells enriched from blood (not recorded which). The V gene is TRBV6-2 or TRBV6-3, the J gene TRBJ1-1; unclear D gene. CDR3: CASSLSGSTEAFF. Written as DNA, the CDR3 is TGTGCCAGCAGTCTCTCGGGTAGCACTGAAGCTTTCTTT.